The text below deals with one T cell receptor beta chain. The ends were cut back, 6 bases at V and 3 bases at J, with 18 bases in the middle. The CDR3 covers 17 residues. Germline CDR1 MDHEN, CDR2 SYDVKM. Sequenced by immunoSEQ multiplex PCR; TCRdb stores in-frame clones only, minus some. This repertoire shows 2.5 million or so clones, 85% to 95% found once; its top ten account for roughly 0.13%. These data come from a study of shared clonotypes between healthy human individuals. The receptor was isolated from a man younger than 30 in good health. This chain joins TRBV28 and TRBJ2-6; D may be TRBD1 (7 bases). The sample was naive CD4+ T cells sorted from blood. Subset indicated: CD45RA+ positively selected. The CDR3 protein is CASRGGGGVGGANVLTF. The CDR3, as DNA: TGTGCCAGCAGAGGTGGAGGGGGCGTTGGTGGGGCCAACGTCCTGACTTTC.